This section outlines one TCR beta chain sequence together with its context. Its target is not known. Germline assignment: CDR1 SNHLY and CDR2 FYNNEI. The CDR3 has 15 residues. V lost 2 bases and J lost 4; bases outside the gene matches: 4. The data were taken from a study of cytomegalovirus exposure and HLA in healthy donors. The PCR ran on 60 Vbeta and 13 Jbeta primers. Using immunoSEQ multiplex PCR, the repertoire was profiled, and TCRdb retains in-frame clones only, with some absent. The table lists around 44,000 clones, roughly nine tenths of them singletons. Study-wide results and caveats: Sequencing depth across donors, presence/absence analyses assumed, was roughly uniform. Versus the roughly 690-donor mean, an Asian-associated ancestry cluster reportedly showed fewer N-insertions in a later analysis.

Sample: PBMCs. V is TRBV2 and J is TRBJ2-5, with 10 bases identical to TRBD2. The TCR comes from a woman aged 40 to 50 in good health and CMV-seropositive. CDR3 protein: CASSESGGARETQYF. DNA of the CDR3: TGTGCCAGCAGTGAAAGCGGGGGGGCGCGAGAGACCCAGTACTTC.